Given below is one TCR beta chain in context. The antigen remains undetermined. V gave up 6 bases and J gave up 5 bases, with 13 bases separating them. This CDR3 region has 13 residues. Germline values: CDR1 SEHNR, CDR2 FQNEAQ (reference sequence). The PCR used 60 Vbeta and 13 Jbeta primers. The assay was immunoSEQ multiplex PCR, and TCRdb's table has in-frame clones only and misses some. This sample carries about 150,000 clones, more than 70% of them seen once, and the ten largest clones take 4.2%. The sample is drawn from a study of cytomegalovirus exposure and HLA in healthy donors. Study results and limitations: TCR beta chain V- and J-gene trimming was linked, in a later analysis, to a missense variant in DCLRE1C.

Sequencing input: PBMCs. The TCR comes from a man aged 45-65 years in good health and CMV-seropositive. The rearrangement links TRBV7-9 to TRBJ1-2, with D unclear. For the CDR3, the DNA is TGTGCCAGCAGAGAGGGCACTTCGTATGGCTACACCTTC. Protein sequence: CASREGTSYGYTF.